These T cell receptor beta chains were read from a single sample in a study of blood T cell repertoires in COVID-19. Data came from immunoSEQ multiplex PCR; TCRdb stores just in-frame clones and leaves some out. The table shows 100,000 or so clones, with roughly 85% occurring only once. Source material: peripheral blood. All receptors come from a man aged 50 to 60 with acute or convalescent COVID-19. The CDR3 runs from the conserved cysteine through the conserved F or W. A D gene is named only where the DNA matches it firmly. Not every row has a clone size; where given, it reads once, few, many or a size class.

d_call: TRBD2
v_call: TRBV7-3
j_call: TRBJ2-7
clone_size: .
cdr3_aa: CASSPSGGPYEQYF
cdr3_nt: TGTGCCAGCAGCCCTAGCGGGGGCCCATACGAGCAGTACTTC

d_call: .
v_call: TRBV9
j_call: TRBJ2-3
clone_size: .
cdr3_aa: CASSKTLVGVADTQYF
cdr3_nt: TGTGCCAGCAGCAAGACACTAGTGGGAGTAGCGGATACGCAGTATTTT

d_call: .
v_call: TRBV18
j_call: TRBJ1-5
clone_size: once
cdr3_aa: CASSPSGGAGNQPQHF
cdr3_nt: TGTGCCAGCTCACCGTCGGGGGGCGCGGGCAATCAGCCCCAGCATTTT

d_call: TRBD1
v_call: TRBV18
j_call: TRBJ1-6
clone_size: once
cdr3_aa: CASSTNRGFDSPLHF
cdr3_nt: TGTGCCAGCTCAACAAACAGGGGTTTTGATTCACCCCTCCACTTT

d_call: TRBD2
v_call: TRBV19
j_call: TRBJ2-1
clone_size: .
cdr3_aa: CASSITASGAYNEQFF
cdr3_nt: TGTGCCAGTAGTATAACGGCTAGCGGGGCTTACAATGAGCAGTTCTTC

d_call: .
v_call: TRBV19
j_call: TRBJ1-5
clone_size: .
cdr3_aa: CASSIMSGQPQHF
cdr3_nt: TGTGCCAGTAGTATAATGTCCGGTCAGCCCCAGCATTTT

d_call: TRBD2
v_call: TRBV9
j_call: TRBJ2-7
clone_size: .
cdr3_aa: CASSVDAGGTYEQYF
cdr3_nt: TGTGCCAGCAGCGTAGACGCGGGAGGTACCTACGAGCAGTACTTC

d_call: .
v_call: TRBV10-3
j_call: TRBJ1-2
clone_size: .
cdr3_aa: CAISPQASGGGYTF
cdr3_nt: TGTGCCATCAGCCCACAGGCCTCCGGGGGTGGCTACACCTTC

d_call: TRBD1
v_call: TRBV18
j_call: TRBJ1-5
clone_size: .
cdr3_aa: CASSRNPGQGPWGAQHF
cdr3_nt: TGTGCCAGCTCACGCAACCCGGGACAGGGACCGTGGGGGGCCCAGCATTTT

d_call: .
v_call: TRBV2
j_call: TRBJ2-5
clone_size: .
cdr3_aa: CASSYLSSQTQYF
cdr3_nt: TGTGCCAGCAGCTACCTTAGTAGCCAGACCCAGTACTTC

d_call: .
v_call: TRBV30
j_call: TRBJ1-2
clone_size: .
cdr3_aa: CAWSVWAGGYTF
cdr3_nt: TGTGCCTGGAGTGTATGGGCAGGTGGCTACACCTTC

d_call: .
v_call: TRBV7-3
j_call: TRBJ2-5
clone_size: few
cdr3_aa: CASSPMGLQETQYF
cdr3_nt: TGTGCCAGCAGCCCAATGGGGCTCCAAGAGACCCAGTACTTC

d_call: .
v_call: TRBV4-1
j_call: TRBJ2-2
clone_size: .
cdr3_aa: CASSSSSRNTGELFF
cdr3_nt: TGCGCCAGCAGCTCCTCTAGCAGAAACACCGGGGAGCTGTTTTTT

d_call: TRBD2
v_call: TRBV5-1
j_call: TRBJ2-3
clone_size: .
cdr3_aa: CASSFTPAGGTDTQYF
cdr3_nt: TGCGCCAGCAGCTTTACACCAGCGGGGGGCACAGATACGCAGTATTTT

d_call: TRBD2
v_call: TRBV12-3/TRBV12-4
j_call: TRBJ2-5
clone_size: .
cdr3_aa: CASRSGRKETQYF
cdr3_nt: TGTGCCAGCAGAAGCGGGAGGAAAGAGACCCAGTACTTC

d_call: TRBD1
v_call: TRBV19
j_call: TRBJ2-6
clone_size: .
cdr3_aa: CASSIAVMGQPSGANVLTF
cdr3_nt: TGTGCCAGTAGTATCGCCGTTATGGGACAGCCCTCTGGGGCCAACGTCCTGACTTTC

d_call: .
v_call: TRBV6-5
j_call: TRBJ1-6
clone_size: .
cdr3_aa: CASSSLPGNSPLHF
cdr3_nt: TGTGCCAGCAGTTCTCTCCCGGGGAATTCACCCCTCCACTTT

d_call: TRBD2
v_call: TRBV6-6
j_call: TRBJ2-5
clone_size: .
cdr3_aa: CASSSSGGAARETQYF
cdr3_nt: TGTGCCAGCAGTTCTAGCGGGGGGGCGGCTAGGGAGACCCAGTACTTC

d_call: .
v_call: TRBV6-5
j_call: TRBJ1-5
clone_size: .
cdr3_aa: CASSFREFFSNQPQHF
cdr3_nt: TGTGCCAGCAGTTTCCGGGAATTTTTTAGCAATCAGCCCCAGCATTTT

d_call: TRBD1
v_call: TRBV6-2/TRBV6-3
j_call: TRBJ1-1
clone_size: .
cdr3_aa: CASSPMRTGEDEAFF
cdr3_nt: TGTGCCAGCAGTCCCATGCGAACAGGGGAAGATGAAGCTTTCTTT

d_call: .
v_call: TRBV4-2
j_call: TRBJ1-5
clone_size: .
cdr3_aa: CASSQDEYVQPQHF
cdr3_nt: TGTGCCAGCAGCCAAGATGAGTACGTTCAGCCCCAGCATTTT

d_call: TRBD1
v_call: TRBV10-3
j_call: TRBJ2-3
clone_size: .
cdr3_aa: CAISGSGGETQYF
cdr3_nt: TGTGCCATCAGCGGCTCAGGGGGAGAGACGCAGTATTTT

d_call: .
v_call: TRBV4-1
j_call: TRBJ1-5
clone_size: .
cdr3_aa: CASSQDIGDRNQPQHF
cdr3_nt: TGCGCCAGCAGCCAAGATATAGGGGATCGCAATCAGCCCCAGCATTTT

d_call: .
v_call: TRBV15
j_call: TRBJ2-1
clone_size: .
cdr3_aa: CATSRVGSSYNEQFF
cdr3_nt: TGTGCCACCAGCAGAGTTGGCAGCTCCTACAATGAGCAGTTCTTC

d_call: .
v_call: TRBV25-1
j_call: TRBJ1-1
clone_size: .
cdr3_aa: CASSAYGRGVTEAFF
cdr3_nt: TGTGCCAGCAGCGCTTACGGGAGGGGTGTCACTGAAGCTTTCTTT

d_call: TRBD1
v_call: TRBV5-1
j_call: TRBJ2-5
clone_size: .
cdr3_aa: CASSFVSGTGRIETQYF
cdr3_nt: TGCGCCAGCAGCTTCGTTTCCGGGACAGGGAGGATTGAGACCCAGTACTTC

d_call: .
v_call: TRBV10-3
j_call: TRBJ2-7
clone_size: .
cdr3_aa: CAMGARDYEQYF
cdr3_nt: TGTGCCATGGGGGCCAGGGACTACGAGCAGTACTTC

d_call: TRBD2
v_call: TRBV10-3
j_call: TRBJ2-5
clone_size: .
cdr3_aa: CAIRGTSGSRFGTQYF
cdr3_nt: TGTGCCATCAGAGGGACTAGCGGGAGTCGTTTTGGGACCCAGTACTTC

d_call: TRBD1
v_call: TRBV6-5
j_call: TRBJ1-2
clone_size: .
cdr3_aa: CASRRTGVYGYTF
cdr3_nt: TGTGCCAGCAGACGGACAGGGGTCTATGGCTACACCTTC

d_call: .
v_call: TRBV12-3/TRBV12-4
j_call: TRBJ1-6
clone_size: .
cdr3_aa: CASKRSTTSPLHF
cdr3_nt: TGTGCCAGCAAGAGGTCAACCACTTCACCCCTCCACTTT

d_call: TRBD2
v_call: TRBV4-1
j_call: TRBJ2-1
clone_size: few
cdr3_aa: CASRGERGGFNEQFF
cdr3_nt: TGCGCCAGCAGAGGAGAGCGGGGGGGCTTCAATGAGCAGTTCTTC

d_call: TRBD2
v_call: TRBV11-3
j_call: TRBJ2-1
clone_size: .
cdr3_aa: CASSLGGGEQFF
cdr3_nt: TGTGCCAGCAGCTTGGGCGGGGGTGAGCAGTTCTTC

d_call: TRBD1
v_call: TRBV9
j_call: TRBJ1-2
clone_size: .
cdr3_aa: CASSVGTGGGYGYTF
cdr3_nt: TGTGCCAGCAGCGTAGGGACAGGGGGCGGCTATGGCTACACCTTC

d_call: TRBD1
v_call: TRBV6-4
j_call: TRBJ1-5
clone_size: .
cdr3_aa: CASSAVQGRQPQHF
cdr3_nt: TGTGCCAGCAGTGCCGTACAGGGGAGGCAGCCCCAGCATTTT

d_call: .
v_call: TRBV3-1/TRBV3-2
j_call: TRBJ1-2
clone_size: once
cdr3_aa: CASSQDPGQVYGYTF
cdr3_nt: TGTGCCAGCAGCCAAGATCCGGGACAAGTATATGGCTACACCTTC